The rows below give T cell receptor beta chains drawn from one sample of a study of CD8 T cells in ankylosing spondylitis. TCRdb re-called the 5' RACE reads with MiXCR, one entry per CDR3 protein. The data show about 5,700 distinct CDR3 sequences, about 2% seen once. The sequenced sample was blood, either unsorted or a sorted T cell fraction (not recorded which). The receptors shown here come from a male donor with ankylosing spondylitis or in good health (not recorded which). CDR3s include the opening cysteine and the closing phenylalanine or tryptophan. The D gene is left open where the match is weak. Not every row has a clone size; where given, it reads once, few, many or a size class.

d_call j_call clone_size v_call cdr3_length cdr3_aa cdr3_nt
NA TRBJ2-1 NA TRBV9 17 CASSGLVGKSSYNEQFF TGTGCCAGCAGCGGATTAGTCGGTAAGAGCTCCTACAATGAGCAGTTCTTC
TRBD2 TRBJ2-6 many TRBV9 20 CASSGRFGLAGPSGANVLTF TGTGCCAGCAGCGGACGATTCGGACTAGCGGGACCCTCTGGGGCCAACGTCCTGACTTTC
TRBD1 TRBJ1-4 large TRBV9 13 CASRGTGGGKLFF TGTGCCAGCAGGGGGACAGGGGGAGGAAAACTGTTTTTT
NA TRBJ2-7 medium-sized TRBV9 16 CASSVDAGGASYEQYF TGTGCCAGCAGCGTAGATGCGGGCGGAGCTTCCTACGAGCAGTACTTC
NA TRBJ2-1 many TRBV9 13 CASSPRRDNEQFF TGTGCCAGCAGCCCCCGGCGGGATAATGAGCAGTTCTTC
TRBD1 TRBJ2-7 NA TRBV11-2 16 CASSPRTGAISYEQYF TGTGCCAGCAGCCCCCGGACAGGGGCGATCTCCTACGAGCAGTACTTC
TRBD2 TRBJ2-3 many TRBV9 14 CASSGTSGTDTQYF TGTGCCAGCAGCGGGACTAGCGGAACAGATACGCAGTATTTT
NA TRBJ2-7 medium-sized TRBV9 18 CASSPTGSLGGYGYEQYF TGTGCCAGCAGTCCTACAGGGTCCTTGGGAGGCTACGGCTACGAGCAGTACTTC
NA TRBJ1-6 many TRBV9 15 CASSVGTVGDSPLHF TGTGCCAGCAGCGTAGGAACGGTCGGCGATTCACCCCTCCACTTT
TRBD1 TRBJ2-6 many TRBV9 17 CASSAIGQAAGANVLTF TGTGCCAGCAGCGCCATCGGACAGGCAGCTGGGGCCAACGTCCTGACTTTC
TRBD2 TRBJ2-5 many TRBV9 17 CASSPGPSGRDQETQYF TGTGCCAGCAGCCCAGGGCCGAGCGGGAGGGACCAAGAGACCCAGTACTTC
TRBD2 TRBJ2-2 many TRBV9 16 CASSVVAGVITGELFF TGTGCCAGCAGCGTAGTAGCGGGAGTAATAACCGGGGAGCTGTTTTTT
TRBD2 TRBJ2-7 medium-sized TRBV9 15 CASSGGLVGSYEQYF TGTGCCAGCAGCGGCGGACTAGTGGGTTCCTACGAGCAGTACTTC
TRBD1 TRBJ2-3 many TRBV9 15 CASSARTGSTDTQYF TGTGCCAGCAGCGCGCGGACAGGGAGCACAGATACGCAGTATTTT
NA TRBJ2-1 many TRBV9 18 CASSVGPLLRGNYNEQFF TGTGCCAGCAGCGTAGGCCCCCTTTTGCGGGGAAATTACAATGAGCAGTTCTTC
TRBD2 TRBJ2-7 many TRBV9 15 CASSVAQGGGYEQYF TGTGCCAGCAGCGTAGCTCAGGGCGGGGGGTACGAGCAGTACTTC
TRBD1 TRBJ2-1 medium-sized TRBV9 13 CASSSDRNNEQFF TGTGCCAGCAGCTCGGACAGGAACAATGAGCAGTTCTTC
NA TRBJ2-7 many TRBV9 14 CASSPGTLPYEQYF TGTGCCAGCAGCCCGGGGACGTTGCCCTACGAGCAGTACTTC
NA TRBJ2-1 many TRBV9 15 CASSPTMGSHNEQFF TGTGCCAGCAGCCCTACTATGGGGAGCCACAATGAGCAGTTCTTC
TRBD1 TRBJ1-1 many TRBV9 15 CASSAGQGVITEAFF TGTGCCAGCAGCGCCGGACAGGGGGTAATCACTGAAGCTTTCTTT
TRBD2 TRBJ2-7 many TRBV9 13 CASSGGLGNEQYF TGTGCCAGCAGTGGGGGACTAGGAAACGAGCAGTACTTC
TRBD1 TRBJ2-7 many TRBV9 16 CASSVGGTGPPYEQYF TGTGCCAGCAGCGTAGGGGGGACAGGGCCTCCCTACGAGCAGTACTTC
TRBD1 TRBJ2-1 many TRBV9 16 CASSVEPTGAGNEQFF TGTGCCAGCAGCGTAGAACCGACAGGGGCGGGCAATGAGCAGTTCTTC